The clone carrying this T cell receptor (beta chain) has a count of ten or more. The antigen is undetermined. The data stem from a study of human T cells and chemical hapten exposure. Study summary: Per-sample TCR yield variability stemmed mainly from small pooled library volume differences. Study-wide results and caveats: Patch test score rose with PT1 expanded TCRs, significant at 8, 16, 32, not 4.

V was pared by 0 bases and J by 3 bases, with 5 bases between. CDR3 length: 13 amino acids. CDR1 and CDR2 from the germline V gene are SGHRS and YFSETQ. MiXCR, applied by TCRdb to the RACE reads, yields one record per CDR3 protein. Of around 120,000 distinct CDR3 sequences listed, 9% to 14% are singletons. The time point is: patch test 1, 2 weeks after DPC sensitization. Specified treatment: therapeutic diphenylcyclopropenone sensitization with weekly scalp DPC. Sequences were derived from whole blood, sampled in connection with sensitization to the hapten diphenylcyclopropenone (DPC). The sequence was collected from a woman aged 50 to 60 with alopecia areata. Some clones in this sample may be carry-over from other donors' samples. The chain joins TRBV5-1 to TRBJ2-3; no firm D call. Written as DNA, the CDR3 is TGCGCCAGCAGCTTGGTCGGGACAGATACGCAGTATTTT. This codes for CASSLVGTDTQYF.